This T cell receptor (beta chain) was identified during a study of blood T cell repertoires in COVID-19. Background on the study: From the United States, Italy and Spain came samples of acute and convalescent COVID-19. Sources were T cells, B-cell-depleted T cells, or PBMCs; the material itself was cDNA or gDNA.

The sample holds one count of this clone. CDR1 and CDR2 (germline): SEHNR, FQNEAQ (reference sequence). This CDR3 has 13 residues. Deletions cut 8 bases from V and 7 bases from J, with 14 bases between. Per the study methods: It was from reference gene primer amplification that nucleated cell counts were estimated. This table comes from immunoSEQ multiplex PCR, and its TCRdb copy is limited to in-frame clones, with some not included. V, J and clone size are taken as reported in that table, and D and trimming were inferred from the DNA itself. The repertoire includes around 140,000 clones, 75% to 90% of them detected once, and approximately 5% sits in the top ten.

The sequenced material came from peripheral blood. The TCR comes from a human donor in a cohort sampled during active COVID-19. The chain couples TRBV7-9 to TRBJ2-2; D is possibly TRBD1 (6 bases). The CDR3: CASSGVSIGELFF. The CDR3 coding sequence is TGTGCCAGCTCAGGGGTCTCCATCGGGGAGCTGTTTTTT.